These T cell receptor beta chains were read from a single sample in a study of T-cell reconstitution after alpha-beta-depleted transplantation in children. TCRdb passed the PCR reads through MiXCR, listing each CDR3 protein once. Of approximately 170,000 distinct CDR3 sequences listed, around 10% are singletons. The sample here was PBMCs, taken before TCRalphabeta/CD19-depleted stem cell transplant. These TCRs come from a boy between 2 and 10 years old with acute myeloid leukemia, due to receive a stem cell transplant. Each CDR3 is given with its conserved first and last residue. The D gene is left open where the match is weak. Rows may omit the clone size; those that give it use once, few, many or a size class.

>TRBJ2-1|-|many|TRBV11-2
CASSSPTSSGRSYNEQFF
TGTGCCAGCAGCTCGCCTACTAGCTCCGGTAGGTCCTACAATGAGCAGTTCTTC
>TRBJ2-7|-|many|TRBV4-1
CASSQELAAYEQYF
TGCGCCAGCAGCCAAGAATTGGCAGCCTACGAGCAGTACTTC
>TRBJ2-1|-|many|TRBV20-1
CSARDNRIWEQFF
TGCAGTGCTAGAGATAATAGGATTTGGGAGCAGTTCTTC
>TRBJ2-6|TRBD1|many|TRBV29-1
CSVERDRASGANVLTF
TGCAGCGTTGAACGGGACAGGGCTTCAGGGGCCAACGTCCTGACTTTC
>TRBJ2-1|-|many|TRBV12-3/TRBV12-4
CASNGGNEQFF
TGTGCCAGCAACGGGGGCAATGAGCAGTTCTTC
>TRBJ2-1|TRBD2|-|TRBV2
CASSPTSGRGGEQFF
TGTGCCAGCAGTCCTACTAGCGGGAGAGGTGGTGAGCAGTTCTTC
>TRBJ2-5|-|few|TRBV7-6
CASSGYSLPGHQETQYF
TGTGCCAGCAGCGGATACTCGCTCCCCGGCCACCAAGAGACCCAGTACTTC
>TRBJ2-1|TRBD2|many|TRBV5-1
CASSGLAGETGNEQFF
TGCGCCAGCAGTGGGCTAGCGGGGGAAACGGGAAATGAGCAGTTCTTC
>TRBJ2-6|-|few|TRBV27
CASSFTFWANVLTF
TGTGCCAGCAGTTTTACCTTCTGGGCCAACGTCCTGACTTTC
>TRBJ2-1|-|few|TRBV20-1
CSARGRVDSWGNNEQFF
TGCAGTGCTAGGGGCCGGGTCGACAGTTGGGGAAACAATGAGCAGTTCTTC
>TRBJ2-2|TRBD1|many|TRBV4-1
CASSLRGQGGTGELFF
TGCGCCAGCAGCCTGAGGGGACAGGGGGGCACCGGGGAGCTGTTTTTT